A selection of T cell receptor beta chains follows, all from one sample in a study of blood T cells in healthy people across ages. TCRdb ran MiXCR on the 5' RACE reads and lists one entry per CDR3 protein. Of around 1,000,000 distinct CDR3 sequences in the sample, under 40% are singletons; the top ten hold around 13%. Sequencing was performed on blood. The source of these receptors is a man aged 18 to 30 in good health. Each CDR3 is given with its conserved first and last residue. Fields, in order: D gene, V gene, clone size, J gene, CDR3 protein, CDR3 DNA. A D gene is named only where the DNA matches it firmly. Clone size is not always given. Where it is, it says once, few, many or a class for expanded clones.

D gene: TRBD2
V gene: TRBV20-1
clone size: few
J gene: TRBJ2-3
CDR3 protein: CSARDPSGGAEVDTQYF
CDR3 DNA: TGCAGTGCTAGAGATCCTAGCGGGGGGGCCGAGGTAGATACGCAGTATTTT

D gene: -
V gene: TRBV5-6
clone size: few
J gene: TRBJ2-6
CDR3 protein: CASLLGFSGANVLTF
CDR3 DNA: TGTGCCAGCTTATTGGGGTTCTCTGGGGCCAACGTCCTGACTTTC

D gene: -
V gene: TRBV28
clone size: few
J gene: TRBJ2-3
CDR3 protein: CASSEQTDTQYF
CDR3 DNA: TGTGCCAGCAGCGAACAGACAGATACGCAGTATTTT

D gene: TRBD1
V gene: TRBV27
clone size: -
J gene: TRBJ1-2
CDR3 protein: CASRPRGINYGYTF
CDR3 DNA: TGTGCCAGCAGACCCAGGGGGATTAACTATGGCTACACCTTC

D gene: -
V gene: TRBV6-2/TRBV6-3
clone size: few
J gene: TRBJ2-5
CDR3 protein: CASSPRTSRETQYF
CDR3 DNA: TGTGCCAGCAGCCCAAGGACCTCTAGGGAGACCCAGTACTTC

D gene: -
V gene: TRBV2
clone size: -
J gene: TRBJ2-2
CDR3 protein: CASSEVLGVTGELFF
CDR3 DNA: TGTGCCAGCAGTGAAGTATTGGGTGTAACCGGGGAGCTGTTTTTT

D gene: -
V gene: TRBV20-1
clone size: -
J gene: TRBJ1-2
CDR3 protein: CRALGGGRGYTF
CDR3 DNA: TGCAGAGCTCTCGGAGGGGGTCGCGGCTACACCTTC

D gene: -
V gene: TRBV29-1
clone size: -
J gene: TRBJ2-3
CDR3 protein: CSVDPWEISTDTQYF
CDR3 DNA: TGCAGCGTTGATCCGTGGGAAATTTCCACAGATACGCAGTATTTT

D gene: -
V gene: TRBV20-1
clone size: few
J gene: TRBJ1-2
CDR3 protein: CSARDRGEDSYGYTF
CDR3 DNA: TGCAGTGCTAGAGATCGGGGGGAAGACTCGTATGGCTACACCTTC

D gene: -
V gene: TRBV14
clone size: -
J gene: TRBJ2-7
CDR3 protein: CASSQDVRGTRYF
CDR3 DNA: TGTGCCAGCAGCCAAGATGTAAGAGGAACCAGGTACTTC

D gene: -
V gene: TRBV5-4
clone size: few
J gene: TRBJ2-1
CDR3 protein: CASSPPGERSYNEQFF
CDR3 DNA: TGTGCCAGCAGCCCCCCGGGCGAACGCTCCTACAATGAGCAGTTCTTC

D gene: TRBD1
V gene: TRBV20-1
clone size: few
J gene: TRBJ2-7
CDR3 protein: CSARFVGGGYEQYF
CDR3 DNA: TGCAGTGCTAGGTTCGTAGGGGGCGGTTACGAGCAGTACTTC

D gene: -
V gene: TRBV10-3
clone size: -
J gene: TRBJ1-1
CDR3 protein: CAISDPGVMGTEAFF
CDR3 DNA: TGTGCCATCAGTGATCCGGGGGTCATGGGCACTGAAGCTTTCTTT

D gene: TRBD2
V gene: TRBV6-2/TRBV6-3
clone size: -
J gene: TRBJ2-3
CDR3 protein: CASSYPTPNRDGRIDTQYF
CDR3 DNA: TGTGCCAGCAGTTACCCGACCCCTAACCGGGACGGGAGGATAGATACGCAGTATTTT

D gene: TRBD2
V gene: TRBV20-1
clone size: -
J gene: TRBJ2-3
CDR3 protein: CSASGAGALSTDTQYF
CDR3 DNA: TGCAGTGCTTCCGGAGCGGGGGCTCTTAGCACAGATACGCAGTATTTT

D gene: -
V gene: TRBV27
clone size: -
J gene: TRBJ1-6
CDR3 protein: CASRISPSPTGHSPLHF
CDR3 DNA: TGTGCCAGCCGCATATCTCCCTCTCCGACCGGACATTCACCCCTCCACTTT

D gene: TRBD1
V gene: TRBV10-3
clone size: many
J gene: TRBJ1-2
CDR3 protein: CAISDRQGISYTF
CDR3 DNA: TGTGCCATCAGTGACCGACAGGGGATAAGCTACACCTTC

D gene: TRBD1
V gene: TRBV12-3/TRBV12-4
clone size: -
J gene: TRBJ1-2
CDR3 protein: CASSSTTGGINYGYTF
CDR3 DNA: TGTGCCAGCAGTTCCACCACAGGGGGCATCAACTATGGCTACACCTTC

D gene: -
V gene: TRBV20-1
clone size: few
J gene: TRBJ1-2
CDR3 protein: CSAAGGVGYTF
CDR3 DNA: TGCAGTGCTGCGGGAGGGGTTGGCTACACCTTC

D gene: -
V gene: TRBV4-3
clone size: few
J gene: TRBJ1-1
CDR3 protein: CASSQGKGRTEAFF
CDR3 DNA: TGCGCCAGCAGCCAAGGAAAGGGTCGCACTGAAGCTTTCTTT

D gene: TRBD1
V gene: TRBV7-2
clone size: -
J gene: TRBJ1-2
CDR3 protein: CVSSLDRDITYGYTF
CDR3 DNA: TGTGTCAGCAGCTTGGACAGGGATATTACCTATGGCTACACCTTC

D gene: -
V gene: TRBV29-1
clone size: few
J gene: TRBJ2-7
CDR3 protein: CSVAASSAYEQYF
CDR3 DNA: TGCAGCGTTGCGGCGAGCTCTGCCTACGAGCAGTACTTC